One and the same sample provided the 18 T cell receptor beta chains below, sequenced in a study of liver allograft versus peripheral blood T cells. Study-level information: Within transplanted livers, the T cell receptor repertoires were examined and compared against the repertoires present in the peripheral blood of liver transplant recipients.

TCRdb analysed the reads with MiXCR anew, one entry per CDR3 protein. The sample lists about 10,000 distinct CDR3 sequences, around 20% occurring once. These receptors originate from a human patient who had a liver transplant. Some T cells may be the graft donor's.

This clonotype qualifies as medium-sized. V usage is TRBV19 and J usage is TRBJ2-5; weak D call: TRBD1 (5 bases). V lost 5 bases and J 0 bases, leaving 10 bases between the germline ends. CDR1 LNHDA and CDR2 SQIVND come from the germline V gene (reference sequence). CDR3 length: 14 residues. CDR3 residues: CASSVQDNQETQYF. As DNA, the CDR3 is TGTGCCAGTAGTGTCCAGGACAACCAAGAGACCCAGTACTTC.

The chain employs TRBV6-5 and TRBJ2-7; D is undetermined. The CDR3 consists of 11 residues. Deletions cut 5 bases from V and 9 bases from J, with 11 bases between. Germline assignment: CDR1 MNHEY and CDR2 SVGAGI. The CDR3 DNA follows: TGTGCCAGCAGTCCCGGAGTTACGCAGTACTTC. Translated: CASSPGVTQYF.

This clonotype qualifies as medium-sized (0.01 to 0.1%). In DNA, the CDR3 is TGTGCCAGTAGTATACGAGGGGATCAAACTGAAGCTTTCTTT. This gives the protein CASSIRGDQTEAFF. The chain carries TRBV19 and TRBJ1-1; maybe TRBD1 (5 bases). The CDR3 loop spans 14 amino acids. Germline CDR1 is LNHDA and CDR2 is SQIVND (reference sequence). V was clipped by 2 bases and J by 5 bases, with 12 bases between them.

The genes are TRBV19 and TRBJ2-7; D gene ambiguous. Germline V gene sequence: CDR1 LNHDA, CDR2 SQIVND (reference sequence). The CDR3 is 13 residues long. The germline V and J ends were trimmed by 4 bases and 2 bases, with 9 bases remaining between them. The CDR3 is CASSNLITYEQYF. CDR3 bases: TGTGCCAGTAGTAACTTAATTACCTACGAGCAGTACTTC. Looking up the rest from reference TRBV19 and TRBJ2-7 gives the full variable domain: DGGITQSPKYLFRKEGQNVTLSCEQNLNHDAMYWYRQDPGQGLRLIYYSQIVNDFQKGDIAEGYSVSREKKESFPLTVTSAQKNPTAFYLCASSNLITYEQYFGPGTRLTVT.

Concerning this clonotype itself: This may be a read error: a much more frequent sequence differs by one nucleotide. Without the conserved terminal phenylalanine or tryptophan, this CDR3 likely stems from a read error. The rearrangement links TRBV7-9 to TRBJ2-7; 10 nucleotides agree with TRBD1. Germline values: CDR1 SEHNR, CDR2 FQNEAQ (reference sequence). The CDR3 consists of 15 residues. V shed 5 bases, J shed 1 base, and the junction held 5 bases outside the gene matches. The CDR3 DNA reads TGTGCCAGCAGCCGTCGGACAGGGGGGTCCTACGAGCAGTACTCC. This encodes CASSRRTGGSYEQYS.

In its sample, this clonotype ranks as medium-sized (0.01 to 0.1%). The genes are TRBV19 and TRBJ1-5; TRBD1 agrees at 7 bases. Trimming at V came to 4 bases and at J to 0 bases, leaving 9 bases not matched to a gene. Germline-derived CDR1 and CDR2 are LNHDA and SQIVND (reference sequence). The CDR3 covers 17 residues. CDR3 loop: CASSTGPGQYSNQPQHF. In nucleotides, the CDR3 is TGTGCCAGTAGTACCGGACCGGGACAGTATAGCAATCAGCCCCAGCATTTT.

The V and J genes are TRBV7-9 and TRBJ2-5, with 8 bases identical to TRBD2. This CDR3 has 15 residues. Looked up from germline, CDR1 is SEHNR and CDR2 is FQNEAQ (reference sequence). Trimming at V came to 5 bases and at J to 5 bases, leaving 10 bases not matched to a gene. The chain's CDR3 is CASSPAGGGAETQYF. In DNA form, the CDR3 reads TGTGCCAGCAGCCCGGCCGGGGGGGGCGCCGAGACCCAGTACTTC.

There are a few counts of this clonotype. The rearrangement joins TRBV20-1 to TRBJ1-6, with no clear D. Trimming removed 2 bases from V and 6 bases from J, with 8 bases in between. The CDR3 covers 13 residues. Germline V gene sequence: CDR1 DFQATT, CDR2 SNEGSKA (reference sequence). The CDR3 region is CSARQNRNSPLHF. CDR3 coding DNA: TGCAGTGCTAGACAAAACCGTAATTCACCCCTCCACTTT.

This chain uses TRBV27 with TRBJ1-3; D uncertain. V dropped 2 bases and J dropped 4 bases, with 6 bases sitting between them. Germline V gene sequence: CDR1 MNHEY, CDR2 SMNVEV (reference sequence). The CDR3 is 13 residues long. The CDR3 region is CASSLDGGNTIYF. CDR3 DNA sequence: TGTGCCAGCAGTTTAGACGGAGGAAACACCATATATTTT.

This clonotype was found a few times. The CDR3 region is CATYRGMNTEAFF. The CDR3 DNA reads TGTGCCACCTACAGGGGAATGAACACTGAAGCTTTCTTT. The chain has TRBV28 and TRBJ1-1, with 7 bases fitting TRBD1. Trimming cost V 10 bases and J 0 bases; bases outside gene matches: 5. The CDR3 is 13 amino acids. Germline CDR1 is MDHEN and CDR2 is SYDVKM.

By frequency in the sample, this clonotype is medium-sized. The chain is built from TRBV18 and TRBJ1-2; TRBD1 agrees at 8 bases. The CDR3 loop spans 14 amino acids. J gave up 4 bases and V 3 bases, and 4 bases lay outside the gene matches. CDR1 and CDR2 (germline): KGHSH, LQKENI. For the CDR3, the DNA is TGTGCCAGCTCACCCAGGGGGCGAAGCTATGGCTACACCTTC. Amino acids: CASSPRGRSYGYTF.

This sequence joins TRBV19 and TRBJ2-5, with D possibly called TRBD1 or TRBD2 (6 bases each). V was trimmed by 10 bases and J by 5 bases, leaving 14 bases between them. This CDR3 comprises 12 residues. Germline V CDR1 and CDR2: LNHDA, SQIVND (reference sequence). The CDR3 sequence is CATKGGGETQYF. The CDR3 coding sequence is TGTGCCACCAAAGGAGGGGGGGAGACCCAGTACTTC.

This clonotype is medium-sized. The chain uses TRBV13 and TRBJ1-3; D perhaps matches TRBD1 (5 bases). The ends were cut back, 3 bases at V and 0 bases at J, with 9 bases in the middle. CDR1 and CDR2 from the germline V gene are PRHDT and FYEKMQ (reference sequence). This CDR3 contains 15 residues. CDR3: CASSFGGPSGNTIYF. The CDR3 coding sequence is TGTGCCAGCAGCTTTGGGGGTCCCTCTGGAAACACCATATATTTT.

This chain's CDR3 is CSASPWNSYNEQFF. The CDR3 bases are TGCAGTGCTAGCCCCTGGAACTCCTACAATGAGCAGTTCTTC. The rearrangement joins TRBV20-1 to TRBJ2-1; D is uncertain. Germline CDR1 DFQATT, CDR2 SNEGSKA (reference sequence). This CDR3 is built from 14 residues. V lost 3 bases and J lost 0, with 9 bases in between.

The chain employs TRBV7-9 and TRBJ2-7, with D perhaps TRBD1 (6 bases). V was trimmed by 5 bases and J by 9 bases, leaving 20 bases between them. The V gene's germline CDR1 is SEHNR and CDR2 FQNEAQ (reference sequence). The CDR3 totals 14 residues. In DNA form, the CDR3 reads TGTGCCAGCAGCCTACTCTTGACAGGCCAGGGGCAGTACTTC. Its translation: CASSLLLTGQGQYF.

This clonotype was seen a handful of times. The rearrangement uses TRBV11-1 and TRBJ2-5; TRBD1 matches 8 bases. V shed 1 base, J shed 5 bases, and the junction held 9 bases outside the gene matches. Germline assignment: CDR1 SGHAT and CDR2 FQDESV (reference sequence). This CDR3 has 16 amino acids. In nucleotides, the CDR3 is TGTGCCAGCAGCTTAGGAGGTGCAGGGGGCTTGGAGACCCAGTACTTC. Protein product: CASSLGGAGGLETQYF.

This clonotype is labeled as medium-sized (0.01 to 0.1%). The chain links TRBV6-2 or TRBV6-3 to TRBJ2-3; 9 nucleotides match TRBD2. This CDR3 is 17 amino acids long. CDR1 and CDR2 (germline): MNHEY, SVGEGT. V was pared by 1 base and J by 2 bases, with 7 bases of the junction left unmatched. This CDR3 reads CASSYWPSGDITDTQYF. CDR3 DNA sequence: TGTGCCAGCAGTTACTGGCCTAGCGGGGACATCACAGATACGCAGTATTTT.

The rearrangement joins TRBV28 to TRBJ1-6, with a weak D call TRBD1 (6 bases). Germline V gives CDR1 MDHEN, CDR2 SYDVKM. The CDR3 is 14 residues long. Trimming took 4 bases from V and 5 from J, leaving 9 bases between them. CDR3 loop: CASSWRGNNSPLHF. Here the CDR3 DNA reads TGTGCCAGCAGTTGGAGGGGGAATAATTCACCCCTCCACTTT.